The entry below describes one TCR beta chain. The antigen is not known. This sample is part of a study of cytomegalovirus exposure and HLA in healthy donors. With 60 Vbeta and 13 Jbeta primers, the PCR was carried out. Libraries were prepared by immunoSEQ multiplex PCR; TCRdb keeps only in-frame clonotypes and omits some of them. The sample includes about 150,000 clones, approximately 10% seen only once; the top ten take roughly 7.2%. Study results and caveats: According to an earlier analysis, most TCR beta V segments yielded productive rearrangements about 90% or about 30% of the time. Later analysis showed TCR association rates varying by HLA locus, highest for DRB1 and lowest for HLA-C.

The receptor was derived from a woman aged 40 to 50 in good health and CMV-seropositive. The sample comprised PBMCs.

This CDR3 is CASSFGVGGELFF. Written as DNA, the CDR3 is TGTGCCAGCAGTTTCGGGGTGGGCGGGGAGCTGTTTTTT. This chain uses TRBV27 with TRBJ2-2; a weak D match, TRBD2 (5 bases). The CDR3 covers 13 residues. The germline gives CDR1 MNHEY, CDR2 SMNVEV (reference sequence). V dropped 3 bases and J dropped 7 bases, with 9 bases sitting between them.